What follows are 25 T cell receptor beta chains derived from one specimen sequenced in a study of technical replicates of blood from several donors. The repertoire was sequenced with immunoSEQ multiplex PCR; TCRdb's copy has only in-frame clones and lacks some. The data contain over 80,000 clones, approximately 96% of them seen just once; the ten biggest clones take up under 0.45%. Sequencing input: T cells isolated from PBMCs. Receptor source: a human donor in good health.

The V and J genes are TRBV6-5 and TRBJ2-5; possibly TRBD1 for D (6 bases). V lost 2 bases and J lost 2, with 9 bases in between. The length of the CDR3 is 14 residues. Germline V lookup: CDR1 MNHEY, CDR2 SVGAGI. This CDR3 reads CASSYSRGQETQYF. The CDR3 DNA reads TGTGCCAGCAGTTACAGTAGGGGGCAAGAGACCCAGTACTTC.

The chain joins TRBV27 to TRBJ2-7; a possible D gene is TRBD2 (6 bases). Trimming shortened V by 2 bases and J by 4 bases, and 9 bases separated the two germline ends. The CDR3 is 13 amino acids. Germline V gene lookup returns CDR1 MNHEY and CDR2 SMNVEV (reference sequence). The CDR3 DNA is TGTGCCAGCAGTTTAGGTCGGGGGTACGAGCAGTACTTC. This translates into CASSLGRGYEQYF.

The chain has TRBV2 and TRBJ1-4, with TRBD1 matching over 7 bases. V gave up 9 bases and J gave up 8 bases; unmatched junction bases: 12. Germline assignment: CDR1 SNHLY and CDR2 FYNNEI. The CDR3 is 14 residues long. This chain's CDR3 is CARSRTGFQEKLFF. CDR3 in DNA: TGTGCCAGGAGTAGGACAGGTTTCCAGGAAAAACTGTTTTTT.

The chain has TRBV15 and TRBJ1-5; no definite D call. The CDR3 has 15 amino acids. Germline V gives CDR1 LNHNV, CDR2 YYDKDF (reference sequence). Trimming left V 0 bases short and J 7 bases short, with 13 bases between. This CDR3 reads CATSRDNGRGQPQHF. As DNA, the CDR3 is TGTGCCACCAGCAGAGATAACGGGAGAGGACAGCCCCAGCATTTT.

The J gene is TRBJ2-1, the V gene TRBV9; D gene uncertain. Trimming took off 0 bases at V and 0 bases at J, with 4 bases between the two ends. The germline gives CDR1 SGDLS, CDR2 YYNGEE. The CDR3 runs 14 residues. CDR3 in DNA: TGTGCCAGCAGCGTAGTTAGCTCCTACAATGAGCAGTTCTTC. Its translation: CASSVVSSYNEQFF.

This sequence joins TRBV11-2 and TRBJ2-7; TRBD1 might be the D (5 bases). This CDR3 contains 14 residues. V was pared by 5 bases and J by 0 bases, with 11 bases between. CDR1 is SGHAT and CDR2 is FQNNGV in the germline V gene. The CDR3 is CASSPTGFSYEQYF. In DNA, the CDR3 is TGTGCCAGCAGCCCCACAGGATTCTCCTACGAGCAGTACTTC. Supplemented by reference TRBV11-2 and TRBJ2-7, the full variable domain reads EAGVAQSPRYKIIEKRQSVAFWCNPISGHATLYWYQQILGQGPKLLIQFQNNGVVDDSQLPKDRFSAERLKGVDSTLKIQPAKLEDSAVYLCASSPTGFSYEQYFGPGTRLTVT.

In nucleotides, the CDR3 is TGTGCCAGCAGCTTAAGGGGGACCGGGGAGCTGTTTTTT. Encoded protein: CASSLRGTGELFF. This chain joins TRBV7-2 and TRBJ2-2, with TRBD1 as a possible D gene (6 bases). The CDR3 spans 13 residues. Germline CDR1 and CDR2: SGHTA and FQGNSA. V lost 2 bases and J 5 bases, leaving 6 bases between the germline ends.

The chain has TRBV7-6 and TRBJ1-4; tentative D call: TRBD1 (5 bases). Germline CDR1 SGHVS, CDR2 FNYEAQ. V lost 2 bases and J lost 5, with 9 bases in between. This CDR3 contains 14 residues. The CDR3 spells CASSLSTVNEKLFF. In DNA form, the CDR3 reads TGTGCCAGCAGCTTATCGACAGTCAATGAAAAACTGTTTTTT.

The CDR3 is CASSSLLEQFF. DNA of the CDR3: TGTGCCAGCAGCTCCTTACTCGAGCAGTTCTTC. This chain uses TRBV5-6 with TRBJ2-1; D uncertain. The CDR3 covers 11 residues. The V and J ends lost 3 bases and 10 bases respectively, with 8 bases between them. Germline CDR1 SGHDT, CDR2 YYEEEE.

The chain couples TRBV6-5 to TRBJ1-5; no firm D call. The CDR3 is 15 residues long. Germline CDR1 reads MNHEY; CDR2 reads SVGAGI. Trimming took off 6 bases at V and 4 bases at J, with 16 bases between the two ends. The CDR3, as DNA: TGTGCCAGCAGAAAACGCGGGTTCGAAAATCAGCCCCAGCATTTT. Translation gives CASRKRGFENQPQHF.

The rearrangement links TRBV27 to TRBJ1-1, with a tentative D call TRBD1 (5 bases). The CDR3 spans 13 residues. V dropped 2 bases and J dropped 4 bases, with 8 bases sitting between them. Germline CDR1 is MNHEY and CDR2 is SMNVEV (reference sequence). The CDR3 loop is CASSLRGVTEAFF. CDR3 coding DNA: TGTGCCAGCAGTTTAAGGGGCGTCACTGAAGCTTTCTTT.

This clone was counted a single time. V and J are TRBV7-9 and TRBJ2-7; maybe TRBD2 (5 bases). The CDR3 runs 13 residues. Trimming pared 0 bases from V and 3 bases from J, leaving 6 bases between. From germline, CDR1 is SEHNR and CDR2 FQNEAQ (reference sequence). This CDR3 reads CASSLARDYEQYF. The CDR3 coding sequence is TGTGCCAGCAGCTTAGCACGGGACTACGAGCAGTACTTC.

CDR3 in amino acids: CAIRDTQNTEAFF. The CDR3 DNA follows: TGTGCCATCAGGGACACGCAGAACACTGAAGCTTTCTTT. The chain employs TRBV10-3 and TRBJ1-1; the D gene is possibly TRBD1 (5 bases). In germline, CDR1 is ENHRY, CDR2 SYGVKD. The CDR3 extends over 13 amino acids. The V and J ends lost 6 bases and 1 base respectively, with 9 bases between them.

J is TRBJ2-4 and V is TRBV11-2, with D tentatively TRBD1 (5 bases). The CDR3 has 11 amino acids. V shed 5 bases and J shed 7 bases, with 6 bases lying between them. Germline CDR1 is SGHAT and CDR2 is FQNNGV. CDR3 loop: CASSPGNIQYF. For the CDR3, the DNA is TGTGCCAGCAGCCCAGGGAACATTCAGTACTTC.

The rearrangement uses TRBV20-1 and TRBJ1-1, with 8 bases fitting TRBD1. Germline lookup yields CDR1 DFQATT and CDR2 SNEGSKA (reference sequence). The CDR3 has 11 amino acids. V was clipped by 4 bases and J by 6 bases; unmatched bases: 1. CDR3: CSAKTGAEAFF. CDR3 bases: TGCAGTGCTAAGACAGGGGCTGAAGCTTTCTTT.

This rearrangement joins TRBV5-1 to TRBJ1-2; 8 bases line up with TRBD1. Germline CDR1 and CDR2: SGHRS and YFSETQ. There are 12 residues in the CDR3. V lost 3 bases and J lost 10; bases outside the gene matches: 5. The CDR3, as DNA: TGCGCCAGCAGCTCGGGACAGGACTCCTACACCTTC. Protein product: CASSSGQDSYTF.

This clone was seen just once. The chain links TRBV19 to TRBJ1-5; D remains unclear. Germline V gene data show CDR1 as LNHDA and CDR2 as SQIVND (reference sequence). V lost 2 bases, J lost 2 bases, and 13 bases lay in between. The CDR3 length is 16 residues. The CDR3 is CASSIILARGNQPQHF. DNA for the CDR3: TGTGCCAGTAGTATAATCCTCGCTCGGGGCAATCAGCCCCAGCATTTT.

The rearrangement uses TRBV27 and TRBJ2-5; TRBD2 matches 12 bases. CDR1 and CDR2 (germline): MNHEY, SMNVEV (reference sequence). Trimming cost V 3 bases and J 10 bases; bases outside gene matches: 15. The CDR3 is 17 amino acids. CDR3 loop: CASSFSGLAGLASSQYF. Written as DNA, the CDR3 is TGTGCCAGCAGTTTCTCCGGACTAGCGGGATTGGCGAGTAGCCAGTACTTC.

This chain links TRBV9 with TRBJ2-2; D is perhaps TRBD2 (5 bases). Germline CDR1 SGDLS, CDR2 YYNGEE. Trimming cost V 0 bases and J 4 bases, with 10 bases left between them. The CDR3 is made up of 15 amino acids. The CDR3 bases are TGTGCCAGCAGCGTAGGATGGCGGGCCACCGGGGAGCTGTTTTTT. Its protein is CASSVGWRATGELFF.

V usage is TRBV6-5 and J usage is TRBJ1-3, with 8 nucleotides matching TRBD1. Germline trimming cut 6 bases from V and 3 bases from J; bases unmatched to any gene: 7. CDR1 MNHEY and CDR2 SVGAGI come from the germline V gene. This CDR3 contains 15 residues. CDR3 in DNA: TGTGCCAGCAGAGTGGACAGGGAAGGTGGAAACACCATATATTTT. This translates into CASRVDREGGNTIYF.

This clone was seen only once. The rearrangement uses TRBV9 and TRBJ2-5; tentative D call: TRBD2 (5 bases). V was pared by 0 bases and J by 5 bases, with 17 bases between. Germline V gene sequence: CDR1 SGDLS, CDR2 YYNGEE. This CDR3 comprises 16 residues. The CDR3 here is CASSVETGWPRETQYF. Written as DNA, the CDR3 is TGTGCCAGCAGCGTAGAGACGGGATGGCCTAGGGAGACCCAGTACTTC.

This chain joins TRBV4-1 and TRBJ2-1, with D possibly TRBD2 on 7 matching bases. This CDR3 contains 12 residues. CDR1 and CDR2 from the germline V gene are MGHRA and YSYEKL. The germline V and J ends were trimmed by 3 bases and 13 bases, with 13 bases remaining between them. CDR3 loop: CASSQTRGLQFF. Written as DNA, the CDR3 is TGCGCCAGCAGCCAGACCAGGGGACTACAGTTCTTC.

The chain combines TRBV28 with TRBJ2-7; D is unresolved. CDR1 and CDR2 from the germline V gene are MDHEN and SYDVKM. The CDR3 runs to 14 residues. Trimming removed 4 bases from V and 0 bases from J, with 10 bases in between. In DNA form, the CDR3 reads TGTGCCAGCAGTTATGAACCTAGCTCCTACGAGCAGTACTTC. It encodes CASSYEPSSYEQYF.

The V gene is TRBV29-1, the J gene TRBJ2-7, with TRBD1 matching 7 bases. V dropped 7 bases and J dropped 4; count of bases not matched to a gene: 4. Germline CDR1 SQVTM, CDR2 ANQGSEA. The CDR3 runs to 11 residues. In DNA, the CDR3 is TGCAGCGGACAACAGGGGTACGAGCAGTACTTC. Its protein product is CSGQQGYEQYF.

The V gene is TRBV5-4, the J gene TRBJ2-1; D might be TRBD2 (5 bases). Trimming left V 6 bases short and J 7 bases short, with 14 bases between. Germline V gene lookup returns CDR1 SGHNT and CDR2 YYREEE (reference sequence). CDR3 length: 13 amino acids. This CDR3 reads CASTPGTANEQFF. The DNA of the CDR3 is TGTGCCAGCACTCCGGGAACAGCTAATGAGCAGTTCTTC.